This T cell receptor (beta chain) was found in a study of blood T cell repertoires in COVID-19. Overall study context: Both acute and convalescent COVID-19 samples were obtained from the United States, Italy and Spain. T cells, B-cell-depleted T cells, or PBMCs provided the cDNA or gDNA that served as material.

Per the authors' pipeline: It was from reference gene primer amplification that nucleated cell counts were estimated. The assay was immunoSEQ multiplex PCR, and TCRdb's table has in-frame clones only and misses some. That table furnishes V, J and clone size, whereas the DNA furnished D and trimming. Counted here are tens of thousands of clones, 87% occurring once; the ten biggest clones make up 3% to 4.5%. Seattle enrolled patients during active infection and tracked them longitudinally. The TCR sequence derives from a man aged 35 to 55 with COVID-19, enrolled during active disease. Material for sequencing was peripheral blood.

CDR3 sequence: CASSFDKAATEAFF. DNA for the CDR3: TGTGCCAGCAGCTTTGATAAGGCGGCCACTGAAGCTTTCTTT. The chain carries TRBV7-9 and TRBJ1-1, with D hard to call. The V end lost 3 bases, the J end lost 4 bases, and 12 bases lay between the germline ends. The CDR3 runs to 14 residues. In germline, CDR1 is SEHNR, CDR2 FQNEAQ (reference sequence).